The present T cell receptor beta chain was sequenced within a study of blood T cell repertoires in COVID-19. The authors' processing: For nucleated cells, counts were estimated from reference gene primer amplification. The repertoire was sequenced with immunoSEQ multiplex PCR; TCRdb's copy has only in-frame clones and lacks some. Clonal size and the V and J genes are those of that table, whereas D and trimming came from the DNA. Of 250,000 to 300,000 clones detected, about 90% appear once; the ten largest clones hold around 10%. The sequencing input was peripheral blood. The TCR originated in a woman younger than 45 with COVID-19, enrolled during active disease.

This chain's CDR3 is CASSRGGWDSGYTF. As DNA, the CDR3 is TGTGCCAGCAGTCGCGGGGGCTGGGACTCCGGCTACACCTTC. V usage is TRBV7-3 and J usage is TRBJ1-2; possibly TRBD1 for D (6 bases). The germline V gene encodes CDR1 SGHTA and CDR2 FQGTGA. The CDR3 contains 14 residues. V lost 6 bases and J 8 bases, leaving 19 bases between the germline ends.